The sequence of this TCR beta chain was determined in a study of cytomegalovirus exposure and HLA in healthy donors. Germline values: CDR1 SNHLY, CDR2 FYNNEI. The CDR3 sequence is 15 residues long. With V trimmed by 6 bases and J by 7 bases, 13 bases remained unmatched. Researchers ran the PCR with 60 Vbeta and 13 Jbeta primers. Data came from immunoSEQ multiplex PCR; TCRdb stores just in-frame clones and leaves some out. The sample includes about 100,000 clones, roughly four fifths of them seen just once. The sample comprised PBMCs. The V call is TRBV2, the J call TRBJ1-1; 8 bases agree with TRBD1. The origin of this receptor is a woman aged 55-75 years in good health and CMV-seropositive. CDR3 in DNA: TGTGCCAGCAGAGCTGACAGGGGATATGTGGGTGAAGCTTTCTTT. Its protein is CASRADRGYVGEAFF.